The rows below give T cell receptor beta chains drawn from one sample of a study of identifying expanded T cells in peripheral blood. Data came from immunoSEQ multiplex PCR; TCRdb stores just in-frame clones and leaves some out. The sample lists about 52,000 clones, about 80% occurring once. Sequenced material: blood. These receptors were taken from a person aged 18 to 75 in good health. Each CDR3 is given with its conserved first and last residue. A D gene is named only where the DNA matches it firmly. Rows may omit the clone size; those that give it use once, few, many or a size class.

v_call: TRBV6-5
clone_size: NA
j_call: TRBJ2-2
d_call: NA
cdr3_nt: TGTGCCAGCAGACCGGGAGTCGGGACCGGGGAGCTGTTTTTT
cdr3_aa: CASRPGVGTGELFF

v_call: TRBV18
clone_size: NA
j_call: TRBJ1-3
d_call: TRBD1
cdr3_nt: TGTGCCAGCTCACCATACGGACAGGGATCTAGAAACACCATATATTTT
cdr3_aa: CASSPYGQGSRNTIYF

v_call: TRBV4-1
clone_size: NA
j_call: TRBJ2-3
d_call: NA
cdr3_nt: TGCGCCAGCAGCCCGCAGGCGGATAGCACAGATACGCAGTATTTT
cdr3_aa: CASSPQADSTDTQYF

v_call: TRBV5-1
clone_size: NA
j_call: TRBJ2-2
d_call: NA
cdr3_nt: TGCGCCAGCAGCCCACGGGTCGACGGGGAGCTGTTTTTT
cdr3_aa: CASSPRVDGELFF

v_call: TRBV11-2
clone_size: NA
j_call: TRBJ1-3
d_call: NA
cdr3_nt: TGTGCCAGCAGCTTAGTGGGGGGCACTGGGAGAGGAAACACCATATATTTT
cdr3_aa: CASSLVGGTGRGNTIYF

v_call: TRBV6-1
clone_size: once
j_call: TRBJ1-1
d_call: NA
cdr3_nt: TGTGCCAGCAGTGTTGGGACTGTGAACACTGAAGCTTTCTTT
cdr3_aa: CASSVGTVNTEAFF

v_call: TRBV18
clone_size: NA
j_call: TRBJ2-1
d_call: NA
cdr3_nt: TGTGCCAGCTCACCACGTAGGGGGCGGGGGGTTCCTTTCAATGAGCAGTTCTTC
cdr3_aa: CASSPRRGRGVPFNEQFF

v_call: TRBV30
clone_size: NA
j_call: TRBJ2-7
d_call: NA
cdr3_nt: TGTGCCTTGGCACGGACAGACTCCTACGAGCAGTACTTC
cdr3_aa: CALARTDSYEQYF

v_call: TRBV6-1
clone_size: once
j_call: TRBJ1-1
d_call: TRBD1
cdr3_nt: TGTGCCAGCAGTGGAACCTGGGGACAGGTGAACACTGAAGCTTTCTTT
cdr3_aa: CASSGTWGQVNTEAFF

v_call: TRBV7-2
clone_size: NA
j_call: TRBJ2-2
d_call: TRBD2
cdr3_nt: TGTGCCAGCAGCTTAGAAGCGGGAGGGAACACCGGGGAGCTGTTTTTT
cdr3_aa: CASSLEAGGNTGELFF

v_call: TRBV11-2
clone_size: few
j_call: TRBJ2-4
d_call: NA
cdr3_nt: TGTGCCAGCAGCTTTTCCGCCCTGGGCAGGGCCAAAAACATTCAGTACTTC
cdr3_aa: CASSFSALGRAKNIQYF

v_call: TRBV28
clone_size: NA
j_call: TRBJ2-1
d_call: NA
cdr3_nt: TGTGCCAGCAGTTTATCTCGTCCTCTACATGAGCAGTTCTTC
cdr3_aa: CASSLSRPLHEQFF

v_call: TRBV27
clone_size: NA
j_call: TRBJ1-4
d_call: NA
cdr3_nt: TGTGCCAGCAGTCCAAAGGGGACCCGACACGGAAAACTGTTTTTT
cdr3_aa: CASSPKGTRHGKLFF

v_call: TRBV6-6
clone_size: few
j_call: TRBJ2-1
d_call: TRBD2
cdr3_nt: TGTGCCAGCAGGTACATTGGGACTAGCGACCATGAGCAGTTCTTC
cdr3_aa: CASRYIGTSDHEQFF

v_call: TRBV5-1
clone_size: NA
j_call: TRBJ2-3
d_call: NA
cdr3_nt: TGCGCCAGCAGCAGGGACCCAGGGGTGGGCACAGATACGCAGTATTTT
cdr3_aa: CASSRDPGVGTDTQYF

v_call: TRBV7-2
clone_size: NA
j_call: TRBJ2-2
d_call: TRBD1
cdr3_nt: TGTGCCAGCCCCGGAAACAGGGGATCGAACACCGGGGAGCTGTTTTTT
cdr3_aa: CASPGNRGSNTGELFF

v_call: TRBV30
clone_size: NA
j_call: TRBJ1-3
d_call: NA
cdr3_nt: TGTGCCTGGAGTTCAGAACCCGGAGGAAACACCATATATTTT
cdr3_aa: CAWSSEPGGNTIYF

v_call: TRBV7-9
clone_size: few
j_call: TRBJ2-5
d_call: NA
cdr3_nt: TGTGCCAGCGAAGAGAACCAAGAGACCCAGTACTTC
cdr3_aa: CASEENQETQYF

v_call: TRBV18
clone_size: NA
j_call: TRBJ2-3
d_call: NA
cdr3_nt: TGTGCCAGCTCGACAACAGGGAAGGTGACAGATACGCAGTATTTT
cdr3_aa: CASSTTGKVTDTQYF

v_call: TRBV7-2
clone_size: NA
j_call: TRBJ1-6
d_call: TRBD1
cdr3_nt: TGTGCCAGCAGCCCGTGGACAGGGAGGAATTCACCCCTCCACTTT
cdr3_aa: CASSPWTGRNSPLHF

v_call: TRBV28
clone_size: NA
j_call: TRBJ1-2
d_call: NA
cdr3_nt: TGTGCCAGCGTGGCAGGGCCTACTAACTATGGCTACACCTTC
cdr3_aa: CASVAGPTNYGYTF

v_call: TRBV13
clone_size: NA
j_call: TRBJ2-3
d_call: NA
cdr3_nt: TGTGCCAGCAGGCAACCTAGCACAGATACGCAGTATTTT
cdr3_aa: CASRQPSTDTQYF

v_call: TRBV6-5
clone_size: NA
j_call: TRBJ2-3
d_call: NA
cdr3_nt: TGTGCCAGCAGTTACGCGGCAGGGGCAAGAGATACGCAGTATTTT
cdr3_aa: CASSYAAGARDTQYF

v_call: TRBV27
clone_size: NA
j_call: TRBJ2-2
d_call: NA
cdr3_nt: TGTGCCAGCAGTCACGATTATTTCGCGGAGATAACCGGGGAGCTGTTTTTT
cdr3_aa: CASSHDYFAEITGELFF

v_call: TRBV18
clone_size: NA
j_call: TRBJ2-5
d_call: NA
cdr3_nt: TGTGCCAGCTCACCAATACTCCGGGAGACCCAGTACTTC
cdr3_aa: CASSPILRETQYF

v_call: TRBV5-6
clone_size: NA
j_call: TRBJ2-1
d_call: TRBD2
cdr3_nt: TGTGCCAGCAGCACCCTCGGGGGGAAAAACAATGAGCAGTTCTTC
cdr3_aa: CASSTLGGKNNEQFF

v_call: TRBV18
clone_size: NA
j_call: TRBJ1-3
d_call: NA
cdr3_nt: TGTGCCAGCTCACCACCCGCCGGGGGTTCTGGAAACACCATATATTTT
cdr3_aa: CASSPPAGGSGNTIYF

v_call: TRBV7-2
clone_size: NA
j_call: TRBJ2-1
d_call: NA
cdr3_nt: TGTGCCAGCAGCGTTAGGCGGACTACCGGACTCAGCTCCTACAATGAGCAGTTCTTC
cdr3_aa: CASSVRRTTGLSSYNEQFF

v_call: TRBV15
clone_size: NA
j_call: TRBJ1-4
d_call: TRBD1
cdr3_nt: TGTGCCACCAGCAGGGACAGGATAGCAACTAATGAAAAACTGTTTTTT
cdr3_aa: CATSRDRIATNEKLFF

v_call: TRBV6-5
clone_size: NA
j_call: TRBJ1-4
d_call: NA
cdr3_nt: TGTGCCAGCAGCCAGGGCACCTCTAATGAAAAACTGTTTTTT
cdr3_aa: CASSQGTSNEKLFF

v_call: TRBV7-2
clone_size: NA
j_call: TRBJ2-5
d_call: NA
cdr3_nt: TGTGCCAGCAGCTTAGTCGGTAATACTCCGGGGGAGACCCAGTACTTC
cdr3_aa: CASSLVGNTPGETQYF

v_call: TRBV7-2
clone_size: NA
j_call: TRBJ2-7
d_call: TRBD2
cdr3_nt: TGTGCCAGCAGCTTTCATCGCGGGAGGGGTGAGCAGTACTTC
cdr3_aa: CASSFHRGRGEQYF

v_call: TRBV6-5
clone_size: NA
j_call: TRBJ1-2
d_call: NA
cdr3_nt: TGTGCCAGCAGTTACTCAGGGGTCTATGGCTACACCTTC
cdr3_aa: CASSYSGVYGYTF

v_call: TRBV14
clone_size: NA
j_call: TRBJ1-5
d_call: TRBD1
cdr3_nt: TGTGCCAGCAGCCAAGATGAAGATGGACAGGGGGGGGATCAGCCCCAGCATTTT
cdr3_aa: CASSQDEDGQGGDQPQHF

v_call: TRBV7-2
clone_size: NA
j_call: TRBJ1-3
d_call: NA
cdr3_nt: TGTGCCAGCAGCTTTTCTCCCGGGGGGAAAACTGGAAACACCATATATTTT
cdr3_aa: CASSFSPGGKTGNTIYF

v_call: TRBV29-1
clone_size: NA
j_call: TRBJ1-1
d_call: NA
cdr3_nt: TGCAGCGTTCGTAGGGGCACTGAAGCTTTCTTT
cdr3_aa: CSVRRGTEAFF

v_call: TRBV7-9
clone_size: once
j_call: TRBJ1-2
d_call: NA
cdr3_nt: TGTGCCAGCAGCGGAGAACCACCTAACTATGGCTACACCTTC
cdr3_aa: CASSGEPPNYGYTF

v_call: TRBV19
clone_size: few
j_call: TRBJ1-5
d_call: NA
cdr3_nt: TGTGCCAGTAGATCTGGGGGCTCTAGCAATCAGCCCCAGCATTTT
cdr3_aa: CASRSGGSSNQPQHF

v_call: TRBV11-3
clone_size: NA
j_call: TRBJ2-1
d_call: NA
cdr3_nt: TGTGCCAGCAGCTTAAATTCCTACAATGAGCAGTTCTTC
cdr3_aa: CASSLNSYNEQFF

v_call: TRBV5-1
clone_size: NA
j_call: TRBJ2-5
d_call: TRBD2
cdr3_nt: TGCGCCAGCAGCCAGACTAGCGGGAGGTCGGTCGGAGAGACCCAGTACTTC
cdr3_aa: CASSQTSGRSVGETQYF

v_call: TRBV5-1
clone_size: NA
j_call: TRBJ2-1
d_call: NA
cdr3_nt: TGCGCCAGCAGCTTGCGAGTCGACAATGAGCAGTTCTTC
cdr3_aa: CASSLRVDNEQFF

v_call: TRBV9
clone_size: NA
j_call: TRBJ2-5
d_call: NA
cdr3_nt: TGTGCCAGCAGCGTAGTGTCGGGACCCCGCGAGACCCAGTACTTC
cdr3_aa: CASSVVSGPRETQYF

v_call: TRBV6-1
clone_size: NA
j_call: TRBJ1-2
d_call: NA
cdr3_nt: TGTGCCAGCGAGGGCCAGAGACCCTATGGCTACACCTTC
cdr3_aa: CASEGQRPYGYTF

v_call: TRBV4-1
clone_size: few
j_call: TRBJ1-1
d_call: TRBD1
cdr3_nt: TGCGCCAGCAGCCCACTGACAGGGACGAACACTGAAGCTTTCTTT
cdr3_aa: CASSPLTGTNTEAFF

v_call: TRBV7-2
clone_size: NA
j_call: TRBJ2-7
d_call: NA
cdr3_nt: TGTGCCAGCAGCTTCGGCCAGGGGGGCCAAAGGGGAAATTACGAGCAGTACTTC
cdr3_aa: CASSFGQGGQRGNYEQYF

v_call: TRBV19
clone_size: NA
j_call: TRBJ2-7
d_call: TRBD1
cdr3_nt: TGTGCCAGTAGTTTGGCAGGGGGTATGGACGAGCAGTACTTC
cdr3_aa: CASSLAGGMDEQYF

v_call: TRBV19
clone_size: few
j_call: TRBJ2-2
d_call: TRBD1
cdr3_nt: TGTGCCAGTAGTAGGACCGGGACAGGTGCCGGGGAGCTGTTTTTT
cdr3_aa: CASSRTGTGAGELFF

v_call: TRBV5-1
clone_size: NA
j_call: TRBJ2-3
d_call: TRBD2
cdr3_nt: TGCGCCAGCAGCACCCGGGAGGGCGCAGATACGCAGTATTTT
cdr3_aa: CASSTREGADTQYF

v_call: TRBV11-2
clone_size: once
j_call: TRBJ2-5
d_call: NA
cdr3_nt: TGTGCCAGCAGCTTAGTGGGGGACAACCGGCGCGAGACCCAGTACTTC
cdr3_aa: CASSLVGDNRRETQYF

v_call: TRBV21-1
clone_size: few
j_call: TRBJ1-1
d_call: NA
cdr3_nt: TGTGCCAGCAGCGAAGGGACAGGGAGGAAGAACACTGAAGCTTTCTTT
cdr3_aa: CASSEGTGRKNTEAFF

v_call: TRBV27
clone_size: few
j_call: TRBJ1-5
d_call: NA
cdr3_nt: TGTGCCAGCAGTCCCAGTAAAGATCAGCCCCAGCATTTT
cdr3_aa: CASSPSKDQPQHF

v_call: TRBV7-3
clone_size: NA
j_call: TRBJ2-1
d_call: NA
cdr3_nt: TGTGCCAGCAGCCCCCCCGGGTCGGAGTTCAATGAGCAGTTCTTC
cdr3_aa: CASSPPGSEFNEQFF

v_call: TRBV19
clone_size: NA
j_call: TRBJ2-5
d_call: NA
cdr3_nt: TGTGCCAGTAGTATCACGGCAGTACAAGAGACCCAGTACTTC
cdr3_aa: CASSITAVQETQYF

v_call: TRBV19
clone_size: NA
j_call: TRBJ2-1
d_call: TRBD2
cdr3_nt: TGTGCCAGTAGTATCTCTAGCGGGAGACAGTGGGTGCACAATGAGCAGTTCTTC
cdr3_aa: CASSISSGRQWVHNEQFF